Shown below are 8 T cell receptor beta chains from a single sample sequenced in a study of identical twins. Each CDR3 protein gets one entry after TCRdb re-called the 5' RACE reads with MiXCR. This repertoire shows roughly 220,000 distinct CDR3 sequences, over 5% found once; its top ten account for approximately 14%. This sample also appeared in a second study, on T cells expressing NK-cell markers.

The sample was CD8+ T cells sorted from blood. All receptors derive from a woman between 18 and 30 years old in good health.

This CDR3 reads CASSFMVYEQYF. The CDR3 nucleotides read TGTGCCAGCAGCTTCATGGTGTACGAGCAGTACTTC. The genes are TRBV7-9 and TRBJ2-7; no definite D call. The length of the CDR3 is 12 residues. Trimming stripped 3 bases from V and 4 bases from J, with 7 bases between. Germline V lookup: CDR1 SEHNR, CDR2 FQNEAQ (reference sequence). Full variable domain (remainder filled in from reference TRBV7-9 and TRBJ2-7): DTGVSQNPRHKITKRGQNVTFRCDPISEHNRLYWYRQTLGQGPEFLTYFQNEAQLEKSRLLSDRFSAERPKGSFSTLEIQRTEQGDSAMYLCASSFMVYEQYFGPGTRLTVT.

This chain joins TRBV5-5 and TRBJ2-2, with D uncertain. This CDR3 contains 14 residues. Germline V gene data show CDR1 as SGHKS and CDR2 as YYEKEE (reference sequence). The V end lost 0 bases, the J end lost 7 bases, and 10 bases lay between the germline ends. The CDR3 coding sequence is TGTGCCAGCAGCTTGGACATTTTTCTCGGGGAGCTGTTTTTT. This codes for CASSLDIFLGELFF.

Turning to this clonotype: At one boundary the junction diverges from the germline segment, which might be a read error. This chain connects TRBV27 to TRBJ2-3, with a weak D call TRBD1 (5 bases). The CDR3 is made up of 12 amino acids. CDR1 is MNHEY and CDR2 is SMNVEV in the germline V gene (reference sequence). The CDR3 DNA reads TGTGCCAGCAGTTTCGGACAAGCCAACTCCCATTTT. Protein: CASSFGQANSHF.

This clonotype was found a few times. The V call is TRBV7-9, the J call TRBJ2-1; no definite D call. The CDR3 is made up of 16 amino acids. V lost 5 bases and J 4 bases, leaving 18 bases between the germline ends. Germline V gene sequence: CDR1 SEHNR, CDR2 FQNEAQ (reference sequence). CDR3 nucleotides: TGTGCCAGCAGCCCTATAACGACATCGAGTTACAATGAGCAGTTCTTC. Its protein product is CASSPITTSSYNEQFF.

This clonotype has only a few counts. This chain uses TRBV11-2 with TRBJ2-5, with a tentative D call TRBD2 (5 bases). This CDR3 is built from 14 residues. The germline gives CDR1 SGHAT, CDR2 FQNNGV. V was clipped by 6 bases and J by 2 bases, with 13 bases between them. The DNA of the CDR3 is TGTGCCAGCAGGCCCCCCAGCGGACAAGAGACCCAGTACTTC. The encoded protein is CASRPPSGQETQYF. The entire variable domain, with the rest obtained from reference TRBV11-2 and TRBJ2-5, is as follows: EAGVAQSPRYKIIEKRQSVAFWCNPISGHATLYWYQQILGQGPKLLIQFQNNGVVDDSQLPKDRFSAERLKGVDSTLKIQPAKLEDSAVYLCASRPPSGQETQYFGPGTRLLVL.

This clonotype was seen a few times. This chain connects TRBV12-3 or TRBV12-4 to TRBJ1-5; D unclear. Deletions cut 5 bases from V and 5 bases from J, with 16 bases between. CDR3 size: 15 residues. The CDR3 region is CASSLGPRIHQPQHF. Here the CDR3 DNA reads TGTGCCAGCAGTCTGGGCCCCAGGATACATCAGCCCCAGCATTTT.

The chain links TRBV6-5 to TRBJ1-1; no clear D gene. CDR3 length: 14 residues. V lost 2 bases to trimming and J lost 4 bases, with 11 bases between them. The V gene's germline CDR1 is MNHEY and CDR2 SVGAGI. The chain's CDR3 is CASSYAAAGTEAFF. The CDR3 nucleotides are TGTGCCAGCAGTTACGCGGCGGCTGGCACTGAAGCTTTCTTT.

This chain uses TRBV7-9 with TRBJ2-1; unclear D gene. The germline V and J ends were trimmed by 4 bases and 4 bases, with 11 bases remaining between them. Germline V gene sequence: CDR1 SEHNR, CDR2 FQNEAQ (reference sequence). This CDR3 is built from 14 residues. The CDR3 DNA is TGTGCCAGCAGCTCCCCGGGCCTTTACAATGAGCAGTTCTTC. Protein: CASSSPGLYNEQFF.